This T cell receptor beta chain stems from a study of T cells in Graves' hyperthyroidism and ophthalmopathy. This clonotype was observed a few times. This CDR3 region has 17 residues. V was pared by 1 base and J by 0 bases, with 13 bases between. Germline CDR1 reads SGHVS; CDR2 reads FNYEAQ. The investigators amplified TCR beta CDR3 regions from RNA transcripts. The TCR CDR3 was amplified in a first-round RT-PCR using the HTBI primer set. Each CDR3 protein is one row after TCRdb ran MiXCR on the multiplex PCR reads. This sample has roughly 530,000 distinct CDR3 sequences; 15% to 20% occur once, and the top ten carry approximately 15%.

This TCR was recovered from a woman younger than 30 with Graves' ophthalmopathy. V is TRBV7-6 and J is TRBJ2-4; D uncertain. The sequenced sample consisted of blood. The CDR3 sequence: CASSLEARPRAKNIQYF. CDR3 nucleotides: TGTGCCAGCAGCTTAGAGGCACGGCCTCGAGCCAAAAACATTCAGTACTTC. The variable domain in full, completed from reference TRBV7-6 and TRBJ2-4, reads GAGVSQSPRYKVTKRGQDVALRCDPISGHVSLYWYRQALGQGPEFLTYFNYEAQQDKSGLPNDRFSAERPEGSISTLTIQRTEQRDSAMYRCASSLEARPRAKNIQYFGAGTRLSVL.